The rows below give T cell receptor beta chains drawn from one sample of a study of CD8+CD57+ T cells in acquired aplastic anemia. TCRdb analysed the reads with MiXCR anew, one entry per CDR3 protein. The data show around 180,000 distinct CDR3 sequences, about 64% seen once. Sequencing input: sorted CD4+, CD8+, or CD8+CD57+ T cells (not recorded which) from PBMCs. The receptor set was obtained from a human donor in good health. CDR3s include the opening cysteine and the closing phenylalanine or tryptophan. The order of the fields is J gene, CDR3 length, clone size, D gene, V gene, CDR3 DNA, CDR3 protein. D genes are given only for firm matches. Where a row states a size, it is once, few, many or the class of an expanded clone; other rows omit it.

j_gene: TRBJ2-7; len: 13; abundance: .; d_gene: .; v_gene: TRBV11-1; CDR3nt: TGTGCCAGCAGCTTGCCCCCGGACTACGAGCAGTACTTC; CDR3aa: CASSLPPDYEQYF
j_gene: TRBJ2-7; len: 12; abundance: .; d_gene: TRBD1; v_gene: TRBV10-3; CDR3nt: TGTGCCACCACGGGACAGGGGCCTGAGCAGTACTTC; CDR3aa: CATTGQGPEQYF
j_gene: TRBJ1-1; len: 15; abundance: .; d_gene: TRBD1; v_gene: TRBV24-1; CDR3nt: TGTGCCACCAGTGATCCAAACAGGGGGGTCACTGAAGCTTTCTTT; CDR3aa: CATSDPNRGVTEAFF
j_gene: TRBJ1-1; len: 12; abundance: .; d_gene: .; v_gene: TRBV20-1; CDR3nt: TGCAGTGCTAGAGACCCGGGCACTGAAGCTTTCTTT; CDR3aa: CSARDPGTEAFF
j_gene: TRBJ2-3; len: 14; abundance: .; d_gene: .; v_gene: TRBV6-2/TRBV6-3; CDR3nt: TGTGCCAGCAGTACCGACTTTTCTTTGGATACGCAGTATTTT; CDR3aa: CASSTDFSLDTQYF
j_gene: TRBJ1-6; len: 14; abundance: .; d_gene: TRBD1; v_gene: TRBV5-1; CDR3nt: TGCGCCAGCAGGGAGGGACAGGACAATTCACCCCTCCACTTT; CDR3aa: CASREGQDNSPLHF
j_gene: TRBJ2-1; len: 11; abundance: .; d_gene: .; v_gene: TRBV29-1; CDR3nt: TGCAGCGTTTACAGGAGAAGTGAGCAGTTCTTC; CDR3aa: CSVYRRSEQFF
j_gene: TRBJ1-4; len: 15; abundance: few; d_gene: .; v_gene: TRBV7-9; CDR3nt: TGTGCCAGCAGCTTAGAGGGGAGGATCGGTGAAAAACTGTTTTTT; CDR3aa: CASSLEGRIGEKLFF
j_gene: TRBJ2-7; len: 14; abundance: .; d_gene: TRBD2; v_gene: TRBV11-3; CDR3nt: TGTGCCAGCAGCTCGCTAGCGGGGCGCTACGAGCAGTACTTC; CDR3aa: CASSSLAGRYEQYF
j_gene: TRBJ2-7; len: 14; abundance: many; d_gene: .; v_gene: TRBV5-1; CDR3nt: TGCGCCAGCAGCCAGGAGGAGGGGCCCTACGAGCAGTACTTC; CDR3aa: CASSQEEGPYEQYF
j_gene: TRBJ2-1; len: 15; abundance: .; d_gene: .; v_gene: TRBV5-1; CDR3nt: TGCGCCAGCTCGTTAGCTTTTGCGGGGACCAATGAGCAGTTCTTC; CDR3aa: CASSLAFAGTNEQFF
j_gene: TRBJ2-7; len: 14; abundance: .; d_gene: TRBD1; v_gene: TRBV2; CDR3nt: TGTGCCAGCAGTGAGGGACAGGGCGGCTACGAGCAGTACTTC; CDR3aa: CASSEGQGGYEQYF
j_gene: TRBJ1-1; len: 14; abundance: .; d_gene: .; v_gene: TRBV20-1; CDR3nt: TGCAGTGCTAGAGGAGGGCGCATGAACACTGAAGCTTTCTTT; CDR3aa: CSARGGRMNTEAFF
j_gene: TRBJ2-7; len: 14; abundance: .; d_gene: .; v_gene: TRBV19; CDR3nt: TGTGCCAGTAGTTCCCAGGGGGGGTCCTACGAGCAGTACTTC; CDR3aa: CASSSQGGSYEQYF
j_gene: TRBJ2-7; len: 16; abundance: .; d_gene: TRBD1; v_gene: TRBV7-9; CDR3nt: TGCGCCAGCAGCCAAGAAGGGACAGCCTCCTCCTACGAGCAGTACTTC; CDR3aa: CASSQEGTASSYEQYF
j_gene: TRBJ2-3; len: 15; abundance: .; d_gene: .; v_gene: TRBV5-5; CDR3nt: TGTGCCAGCAGCTTGACAAGGATACTCACAGATACGCAGTATTTT; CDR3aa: CASSLTRILTDTQYF
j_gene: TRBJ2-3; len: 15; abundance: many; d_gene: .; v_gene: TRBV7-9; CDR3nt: TGTGCCAGCAGCTTAGAACTCCTTGGCACAGATACGCAGTATTTT; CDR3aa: CASSLELLGTDTQYF
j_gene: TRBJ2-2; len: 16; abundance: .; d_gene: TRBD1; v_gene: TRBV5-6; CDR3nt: TGTGCCAGCAGCTTGTTGCAGGGGGTACGGACCGGGGAGCTGTTTTTT; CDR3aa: CASSLLQGVRTGELFF
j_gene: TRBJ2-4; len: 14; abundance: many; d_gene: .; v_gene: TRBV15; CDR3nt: TGTGCCACCAGCAGCCGGGATCCCAAAAACATTCAGTACTTC; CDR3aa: CATSSRDPKNIQYF
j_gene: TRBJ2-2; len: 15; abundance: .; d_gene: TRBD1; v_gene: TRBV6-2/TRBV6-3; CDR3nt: TGTGCCAGCAGTTACGAGACAGGGGGCTCCGGGGAGCTGTTTTTT; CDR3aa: CASSYETGGSGELFF
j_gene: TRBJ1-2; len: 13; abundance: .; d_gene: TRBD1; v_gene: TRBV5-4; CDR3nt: TGTGCCAGCAGCCTATGGACAGGGAGAGGCTACACCTTC; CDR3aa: CASSLWTGRGYTF
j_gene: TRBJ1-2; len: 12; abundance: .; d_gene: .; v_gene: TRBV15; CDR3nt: TGTGCCACCGGGGGGCCCTTCTATGGCTACACCTTC; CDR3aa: CATGGPFYGYTF
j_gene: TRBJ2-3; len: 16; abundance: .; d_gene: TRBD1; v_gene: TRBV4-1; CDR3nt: TGCGCCAGCAGCCAAGATAGAGACAGGGCGACAGATACGCAGTATTTT; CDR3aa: CASSQDRDRATDTQYF
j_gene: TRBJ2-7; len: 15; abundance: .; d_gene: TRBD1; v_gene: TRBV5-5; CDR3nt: TGTGCCAGCAGCACCGCCGGGACAGGGGCCTACGAGCAGTACTTC; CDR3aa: CASSTAGTGAYEQYF
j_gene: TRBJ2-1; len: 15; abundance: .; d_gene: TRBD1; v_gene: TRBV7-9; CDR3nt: TGTGCCAGCAGCTTAGCCTCGAGGGGGCCCAATGAGCAGTTCTTC; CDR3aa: CASSLASRGPNEQFF
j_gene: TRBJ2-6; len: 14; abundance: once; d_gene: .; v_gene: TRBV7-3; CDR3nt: TGTGCCAGCAGCTACGATGGGGGCGGAGGCACTGAAGCTTTC; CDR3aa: CASSYDGGGGTEAF
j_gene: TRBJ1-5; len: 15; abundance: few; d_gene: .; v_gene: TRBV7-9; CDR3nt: TGTGCCAGCAGCTCCCAGCAGGCCCCCAATCAGCCCCAGCATTTT; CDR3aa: CASSSQQAPNQPQHF
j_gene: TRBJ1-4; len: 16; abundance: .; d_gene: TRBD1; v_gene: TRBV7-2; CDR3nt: TGTGCCAGCAGCCAAGAGAGGGGGAGGGGGCTAGAAAAACTGTTTTTT; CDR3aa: CASSQERGRGLEKLFF
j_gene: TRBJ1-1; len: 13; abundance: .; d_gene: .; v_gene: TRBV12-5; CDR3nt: TGTGCTAGTGGTTTGAGGGAGGGCACTGAAGCTTTCTTT; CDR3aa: CASGLREGTEAFF
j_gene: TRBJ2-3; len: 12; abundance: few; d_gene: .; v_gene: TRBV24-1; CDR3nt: TGTGCCACCAGTGGCGGGGAGGATACGCAGTATTTT; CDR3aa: CATSGGEDTQYF
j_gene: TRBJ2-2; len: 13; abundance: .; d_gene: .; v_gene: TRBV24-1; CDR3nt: TGTGCCACCAGTGATGGGACGGCCGGGGAGCTGTTTTTT; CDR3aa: CATSDGTAGELFF
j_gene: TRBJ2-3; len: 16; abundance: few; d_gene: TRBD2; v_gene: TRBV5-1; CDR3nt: TGCGCCAGCAGCGGACTAGCGGGAGGGCTCACAGATACGCAGTATTTT; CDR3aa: CASSGLAGGLTDTQYF
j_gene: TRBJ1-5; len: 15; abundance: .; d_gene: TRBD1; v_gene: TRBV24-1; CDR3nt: TGTGCCACCAGTGACGGACAGGGGAGTGCTCAGCCCCAGCATTTT; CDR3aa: CATSDGQGSAQPQHF
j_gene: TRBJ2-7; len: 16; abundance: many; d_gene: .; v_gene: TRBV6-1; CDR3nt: TGTGCCAGCAGCATCGACCGTGGGCAGGGGAGATACGAGCAGTACTTC; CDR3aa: CASSIDRGQGRYEQYF
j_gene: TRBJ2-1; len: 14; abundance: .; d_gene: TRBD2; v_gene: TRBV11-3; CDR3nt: TGTGCCAGCAGCTTAGGGGAGGGGTACAATGAGCAGTTCTTC; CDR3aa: CASSLGEGYNEQFF
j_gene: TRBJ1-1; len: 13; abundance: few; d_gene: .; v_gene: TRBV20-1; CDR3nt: TGCAGTGCTAGGTCCCCGGAAGGCAGTGAAGCTTTCTTT; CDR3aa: CSARSPEGSEAFF
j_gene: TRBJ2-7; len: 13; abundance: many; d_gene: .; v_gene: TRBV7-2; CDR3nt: TGTGCCAGCAGCGCCGAGATCTCCTACGAGCAGTACTTC; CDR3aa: CASSAEISYEQYF
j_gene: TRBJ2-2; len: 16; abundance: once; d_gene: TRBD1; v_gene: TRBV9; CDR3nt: TGTGCCAGCCTCATGGGGGACAGGGGTAACACCGGGGAGCTGTTTTTT; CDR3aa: CASLMGDRGNTGELFF
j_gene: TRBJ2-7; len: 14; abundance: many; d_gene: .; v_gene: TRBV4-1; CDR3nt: TGCGCCAGCAGCGTGGGACTCCGGCCCTACGAGCAGTACTTC; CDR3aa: CASSVGLRPYEQYF